The T cell receptor beta chain described here comes from a study of blood T cell repertoires in COVID-19. In the study overall: The cDNA or gDNA used as material had been derived from T cells, B-cell-depleted T cells, or PBMCs.

The repertoire was sequenced with immunoSEQ multiplex PCR; TCRdb's copy has only in-frame clones and lacks some. The data hold about 300,000 clones, with roughly 90% observed a single time. While infection was still active, Seattle patients were enrolled and then followed longitudinally. The clonotype originates from a woman in her 30s with COVID-19, enrolled during active disease. The source material was peripheral blood.

This chain's CDR3 is CASSQDSAGGIDTQYF. The CDR3 DNA sequence: TGCGCCAGCAGCCAAGATTCGGCAGGGGGTATCGATACGCAGTATTTT. This chain links TRBV4-3 with TRBJ2-3; 7 bases map to TRBD1. CDR3 length: 16 residues. Germline V CDR1 and CDR2: LGHNA, YSLEER. J gave up 6 bases and V 0 bases, and 9 bases lay outside the gene matches.